This record looks at one TCR beta chain sequence and its context. The antigen is not known. Trimming left V 3 bases short and J 7 bases short, with 15 bases between. The V gene's germline CDR1 is SGHAT and CDR2 FQNNGV. This CDR3 region has 14 residues. The data originate from a study of shared clonotypes between healthy human individuals. General observations from the study: In this cohort, only blood was sampled, and tissue repertoires likely differ. Among donors, the sharing of clonotypes was expected to be influenced by sequencing depth. Only a few donors were included, so the genetic and exposure-history diversity represented was limited.

The protocol was immunoSEQ multiplex PCR, while the TCRdb copy is restricted to in-frame clones and leaves out a portion. Found here are 470,000 or so clones, approximately 78% of them singletons; the top ten hold 9.5% to 15%. Only Caucasian adults living in Nashville, Tennessee served as donors. The source of this sequence is a woman in her forties in good health. Some clones in this sample may be carry-over from other donors' samples. The sample consisted of PBMCs. The chain employs TRBV11-2 and TRBJ1-1; tentatively, D is TRBD1 (5 bases). CDR3: CASSFQGVGIEAFF. As DNA, the CDR3 is TGTGCCAGCAGCTTTCAGGGTGTGGGCATTGAAGCTTTCTTT.